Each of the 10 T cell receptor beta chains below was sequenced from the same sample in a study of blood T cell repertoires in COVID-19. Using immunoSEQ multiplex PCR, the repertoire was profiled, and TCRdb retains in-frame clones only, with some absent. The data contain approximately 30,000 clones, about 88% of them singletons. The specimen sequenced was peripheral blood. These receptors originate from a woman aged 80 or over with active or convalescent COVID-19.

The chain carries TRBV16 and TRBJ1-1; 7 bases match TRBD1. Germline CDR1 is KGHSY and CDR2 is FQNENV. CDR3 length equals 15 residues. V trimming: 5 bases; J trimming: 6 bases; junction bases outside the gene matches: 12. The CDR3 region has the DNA TGTGCCAGCAGCTTCACAGGGGTTGGGAATGCTGAAGCTTTCTTT. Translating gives CASSFTGVGNAEAFF.

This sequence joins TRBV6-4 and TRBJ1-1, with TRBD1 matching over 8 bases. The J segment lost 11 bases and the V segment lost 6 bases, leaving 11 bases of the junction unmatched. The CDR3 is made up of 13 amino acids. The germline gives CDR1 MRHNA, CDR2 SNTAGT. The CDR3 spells CASSLRQGLRAFF. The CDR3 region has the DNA TGTGCCAGCAGCCTAAGACAGGGGTTGAGGGCTTTCTTT.

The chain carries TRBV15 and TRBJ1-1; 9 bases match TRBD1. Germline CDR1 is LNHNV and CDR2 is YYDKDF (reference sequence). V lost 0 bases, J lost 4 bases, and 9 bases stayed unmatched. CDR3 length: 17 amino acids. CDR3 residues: CATSRDIIGTGSTEAFF. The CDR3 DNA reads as TGTGCCACCAGCAGAGATATCATCGGGACAGGGAGCACTGAAGCTTTCTTT.

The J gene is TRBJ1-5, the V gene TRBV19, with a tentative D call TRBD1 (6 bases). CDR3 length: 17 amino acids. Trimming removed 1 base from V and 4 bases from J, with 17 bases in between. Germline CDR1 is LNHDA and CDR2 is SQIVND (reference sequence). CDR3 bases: TGTGCCAGTAGTATAGTCCACCGAGACAGGCAAAATCAGCCCCAGCATTTT. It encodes CASSIVHRDRQNQPQHF.

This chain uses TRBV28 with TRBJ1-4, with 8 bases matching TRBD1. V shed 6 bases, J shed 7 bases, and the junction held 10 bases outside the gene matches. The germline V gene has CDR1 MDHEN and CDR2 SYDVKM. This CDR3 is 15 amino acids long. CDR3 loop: CASSKIQGDGEKLFF. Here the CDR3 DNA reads TGTGCCAGCAGCAAAATACAGGGGGACGGTGAAAAACTGTTTTTT.

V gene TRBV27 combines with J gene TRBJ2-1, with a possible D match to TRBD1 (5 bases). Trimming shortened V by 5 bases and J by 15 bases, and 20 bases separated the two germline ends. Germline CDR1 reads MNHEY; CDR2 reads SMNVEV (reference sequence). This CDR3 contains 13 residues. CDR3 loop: CASSARSIGHWFF. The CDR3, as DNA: TGTGCCAGCAGTGCCCGATCTATAGGACATTGGTTCTTC.

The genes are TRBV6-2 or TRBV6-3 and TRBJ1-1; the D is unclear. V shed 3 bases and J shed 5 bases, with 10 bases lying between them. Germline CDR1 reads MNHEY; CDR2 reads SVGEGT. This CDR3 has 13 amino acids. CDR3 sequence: CASSYGGTTEAFF. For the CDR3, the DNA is TGTGCCAGCAGTTATGGTGGTACTACTGAAGCTTTCTTT.

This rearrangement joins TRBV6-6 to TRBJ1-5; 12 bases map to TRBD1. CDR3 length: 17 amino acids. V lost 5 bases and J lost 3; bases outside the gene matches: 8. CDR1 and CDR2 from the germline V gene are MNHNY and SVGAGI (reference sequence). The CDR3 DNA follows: TGTGCCAGCAGTCGCTCCGGGACAGGGGGCCTCAATCAGCCCCAGCATTTT. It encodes CASSRSGTGGLNQPQHF.

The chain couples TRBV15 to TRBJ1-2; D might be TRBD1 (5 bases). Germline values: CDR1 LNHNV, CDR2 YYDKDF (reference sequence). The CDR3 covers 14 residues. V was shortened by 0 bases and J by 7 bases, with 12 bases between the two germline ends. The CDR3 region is CATSRDMGGSGYTF. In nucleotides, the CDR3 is TGTGCCACCAGCAGAGATATGGGGGGAAGTGGCTACACCTTC. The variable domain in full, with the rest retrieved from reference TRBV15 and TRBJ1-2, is DAMVIQNPRYQVTQFGKPVTLSCSQTLNHNVMYWYQQKSSQAPKLLFHYYDKDFNNEADTPDNFQSRRPNTSFCFLDIRSPGLGDTAMYLCATSRDMGGSGYTFGSGTRLTVV.

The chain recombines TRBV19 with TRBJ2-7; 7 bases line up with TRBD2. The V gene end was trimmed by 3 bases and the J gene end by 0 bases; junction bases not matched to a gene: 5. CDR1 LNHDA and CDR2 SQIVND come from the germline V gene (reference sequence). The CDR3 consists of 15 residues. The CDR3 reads CASSIEAGPSYEQYF. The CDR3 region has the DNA TGTGCCAGTAGTATCGAAGCGGGGCCCTCCTACGAGCAGTACTTC.